These 3 T cell receptor beta chains were all obtained from the same sample, sequenced in a study of blood T cell repertoires in COVID-19. The table came from immunoSEQ multiplex PCR; TCRdb's copy has only in-frame clones and leaves some out. The sample contains around 250,000 clones, 82% of which appear only once. Input material: peripheral blood. Every receptor here comes from a woman between 18 and 29 years old with acute or convalescent COVID-19.

This sequence joins TRBV6-5 and TRBJ1-2; TRBD1 is a possible D gene (6 bases). The CDR3 consists of 13 residues. The germline V gene has CDR1 MNHEY and CDR2 SVGAGI. V lost 6 bases and J 9 bases, leaving 17 bases between the germline ends. In nucleotides, the CDR3 is TGTGCCAGCAGCCCGACAGGCCCGGGGAGCTACACCTTC. This codes for CASSPTGPGSYTF.

This clone appeared a few times. The chain employs TRBV18 and TRBJ2-7; D may be TRBD2 (5 bases). The germline V gene has CDR1 KGHSH and CDR2 LQKENI. This CDR3 contains 14 residues. Between the trimmed V and J ends, which lost 2 bases and 0 bases, there was a span of 8 bases. The CDR3 region has the DNA TGTGCCAGCTCACCATCCCGGGGCTCCTACGAGCAGTACTTC. This encodes CASSPSRGSYEQYF. Full variable domain (rest looked up from reference TRBV18 and TRBJ2-7): NAGVMQNPRHLVRRRGQEARLRCSPMKGHSHVYWYRQLPEEGLKFMVYLQKENIIDESGMPKERFSAEFPKEGPSILRIQQVVRGDSAAYFCASSPSRGSYEQYFGPGTRLTVT.

The chain joins TRBV20-1 to TRBJ2-5; D is perhaps TRBD2 (5 bases). The CDR3 is made up of 16 amino acids. Germline V gene lookup returns CDR1 DFQATT and CDR2 SNEGSKA (reference sequence). Trimming took off 3 bases at V and 1 base at J, with 18 bases between the two ends. CDR3 in amino acids: CSASRGPQLFQETQYF. The DNA for the CDR3 is TGCAGTGCTAGTCGCGGGCCCCAGCTCTTCCAAGAGACCCAGTACTTC.